This T cell receptor (beta chain) was obtained from a study of blood T cells in healthy people across ages. Alongside a J-beta primer mix, a sample-barcoded 5' primer served in a second PCR lasting about 6 to 12 cycles. TCRdb fed the 5' RACE reads into MiXCR, producing one record per CDR3 protein. This table has about 840,000 distinct CDR3 sequences, 25% to 30% appearing once. The CDR3 is 14 amino acids. V shed 5 bases and J shed 8 bases, with 18 bases lying between them. CDR1 is SEHNR and CDR2 is FQNEAQ in the germline V gene (reference sequence). The data were also submitted as part of a second study, on T cells of mothers and their children. From that study: Related mother-child pairs showed slightly, non-significantly higher overlap than unrelated pairs.

The gene calls are TRBV7-9 and TRBJ1-1, with D uncertain. The receptor comes from a woman aged 35 to 49 in good health. Sequencing used blood. The CDR3, as DNA: TGTGCCAGCAGCCCCCAGGACGGGCGGGTAGAAGCTTTCTTT. Translating it yields CASSPQDGRVEAFF.